The present T cell receptor beta chain was sequenced within a study of cytomegalovirus exposure and HLA in healthy donors listed by TCRdb under 2017. With respect to the entire study: The 700 or so repertoires of the first cohort and the 120 or so validation repertoires were produced on the same platform, according to a later analysis. The study was designed to test whether signatures of past pathogen exposure could be identified by cataloging public T cell receptors. Along with the approximately 700-subject first cohort, a separate validation cohort of 120 different subjects was used. High-throughput TCR immunosequencing, statistical association of individual TCRs with disease status, and machine learning were combined to predict cytomegalovirus infection status.

Library method: the immunoSEQ multiplex PCR assay. The authors' pipeline ran thus. A statistical classification framework was developed to diagnose cytomegalovirus status using the catalog of TCR beta chain sequences. TCRdb retrieved this table from immuneACCESS and kept in-frame rearrangements only. Not all clones are present; in checked studies, unresolved V genes account for under half, and no reason is known for the remainder. The D gene and trimming were derived from the DNA, and the V and J assignments and clone size from that table. For this sample there are 200,000 or so clones; about 80% appear just once. Roughly 7.5% of the sample comes from the top ten. Comment on this clone: Its antigen is not yet known. No base-level quality is on record; no much larger clone is a single base apart.

Separate from the roughly 650-subject first cohort, the validation cohort of over 90 subjects was the group to which the donors belonged. Overall results and qualifications from the work: In vitro tests confirmed that three of the cytomegalovirus-associated TCR beta chains recognize cytomegalovirus antigens. Most TCR sequences were observed very rarely across donors, whereas some public TCRs were present in many individuals. The classifier was reported to diagnose cytomegalovirus status with high specificity and sensitivity in both the original and validation cohorts. The study listed 150 to 200 TCR beta chains as associated with cytomegalovirus. The authors suggested that the approach could potentially be extended to other disease states and immunological phenotypes. Of the cluster scores, around 95% were above 0 in a later analysis, which found that TCRs clustered in the first cohort also tended to co-occur in the approximately 130 validation repertoires. A later analysis lacked HLA typing for the validation cohort, so it scored co-occurrence in that cohort across all 110 or so repertoires.

Taken from cysteine to phenylalanine, the CDR3 has 12 residues. Only the CDR3 part of the read is kept: 36 bases, read in frame from the first base. CDR1 and CDR2 are read off the germline V gene as MRHNA and SNTAGT. The junction shows trimming of 5 bases on V and 1 base on J, plus 2 bases between the germline ends. This clonotype was obtained from a man younger than 30 in good health and CMV-seropositive. The material sequenced was PBMCs. This chain is built from TRBV6-4 and TRBJ2-2, with the D gene uncertain. CDR3 region: CASSLNTGELFF. The nucleotides are TGTGCCAGCAGTCTGAACACCGGGGAGCTGTTTTTT.